This TCR beta chain was sequenced during a study of CD8+ T cells in alopecia areata. Sorting from PBMCs produced CD4+ and CD8+ T cells. The germline gives CDR1 SGHDT, CDR2 YYEEEE. The CDR3 contains 15 residues. The V end was cut by 4 bases, the J end by 6 bases, with 17 bases between. Following extraction, RNA underwent reverse transcription to cDNA, which served as the sequencing template. Sequencing was performed with immunoSEQ multiplex PCR; in TCRdb, only in-frame clones are kept and a portion is missing. There are approximately 130,000 clones in the sample; about 50% occur only once, and over 9.5% lies in the top ten.

Sequencing was performed on NKG2D-low CD8+ T cells sorted from blood. This sequence joins TRBV5-6 and TRBJ2-1; perhaps D is TRBD1 or TRBD2 (5 bases each). The source of this sequence is a human donor with alopecia areata. The CDR3 here is CASSPRQGVVNEQFF. The CDR3 coding sequence is TGTGCCAGCAGCCCGCGGCAGGGAGTAGTCAATGAGCAGTTCTTC.